Listed below are T cell receptor beta chains from one sample, sequenced in a study of T cell repertoires in cytomegalovirus infection. TCRdb re-analysed the reads in MiXCR, keeping a single row per CDR3 protein. The sample holds about 180,000 distinct CDR3 sequences, 15% to 20% seen once. Sequenced input: CD8+ T cells from PBMCs. All receptors derive from a human donor in good health (CMV status not recorded). Some clones in this sample may be carry-over from other donors' samples. The CDR3 runs from the conserved cysteine through the conserved F or W. A D gene is named only where the DNA matches it firmly. Size tells how often a clone was seen (once, few, many) or the class of an expanded clone, and some rows leave it out.

len,d_gene,abundance,j_gene,v_gene,CDR3aa,CDR3nt
11,NA,NA,TRBJ1-1,TRBV2,CASSGGGEAFF,TGTGCCAGCAGCGGGGGGGGTGAAGCTTTCTTT
14,NA,NA,TRBJ1-4,TRBV28,CASSFYSPNEKLFF,TGTGCCAGCAGTTTTTACAGCCCTAATGAAAAACTGTTTTTT
14,NA,NA,TRBJ1-1,TRBV29-1,CSVESRAGPAPAFF,TGCAGCGTTGAATCCAGGGCAGGCCCGGCTCCCGCTTTCTTT
15,NA,NA,TRBJ2-7,TRBV7-2,CASSLALGAGYEQYF,TGTGCCAGCAGCTTAGCCCTGGGGGCCGGCTACGAGCAGTACTTC
19,NA,NA,TRBJ2-1,TRBV9,CASSVVSGLGDFNYNEQFF,TGTGCCAGCAGCGTAGTGTCGGGACTGGGTGATTTCAACTACAATGAGCAGTTCTTC
14,NA,NA,TRBJ2-5,TRBV6-2/TRBV6-3,CASSYLMKRETQYF,TGTGCCAGCAGTTACTTGATGAAGAGAGAGACCCAGTACTTC
14,TRBD1,few,TRBJ1-2,TRBV4-1,CASSQRTGNYGYTF,TGCGCCAGCAGCCAAAGGACAGGGAACTATGGCTACACCTTC
16,NA,NA,TRBJ2-2,TRBV3-1,CASSQEQGIVTGELFF,TGTGCCAGCAGCCAAGAACAGGGAATAGTCACCGGGGAGCTGTTTTTT
16,TRBD1,NA,TRBJ2-1,TRBV4-2,CASSQTDRGSYNEQFF,TGTGCCAGCAGCCAAACGGACAGGGGTTCCTACAATGAGCAGTTCTTC
16,TRBD2,NA,TRBJ2-3,TRBV7-8,CASSSPLAGGQDTQYF,TGTGCCAGCAGCTCACCACTAGCGGGGGGGCAAGATACGCAGTATTTT
14,NA,few,TRBJ2-7,TRBV27,CASSLSIGPYEQYF,TGTGCCAGCAGTTTATCGATAGGGCCCTACGAGCAGTACTTC
15,TRBD1,few,TRBJ2-7,TRBV28,CASSLSGTETYEQYF,TGTGCCAGCAGTTTATCCGGGACAGAAACCTACGAGCAGTACTTC
15,NA,NA,TRBJ1-1,TRBV11-2,CASSFRTGLGTEAFF,TGTGCCAGCAGCTTCAGAACAGGGTTGGGCACTGAAGCTTTCTTT
17,NA,many,TRBJ2-1,TRBV7-4,CASSLLRPQGPYNEQFF,TGTGCCAGCAGCTTACTCCGGCCCCAGGGGCCCTACAATGAGCAGTTCTTC
15,NA,few,TRBJ1-6,TRBV19,CASSIQAGDNSPLHF,TGTGCCAGTAGTATCCAGGCCGGGGATAATTCACCCCTCCACTTT
14,NA,few,TRBJ2-1,TRBV24-1,CATSDDGFNNEQFF,TGTGCCACCAGTGACGACGGGTTTAACAATGAGCAGTTCTTC
13,TRBD2,NA,TRBJ2-7,TRBV12-3/TRBV12-4,CASSLDAGGEQYF,TGTGCCAGCAGTTTGGACGCCGGGGGGGAGCAGTACTTC
14,NA,NA,TRBJ1-5,TRBV7-6,CASSLRQGDQPQHF,TGTGCCAGCAGCTTGAGGCAGGGAGATCAGCCCCAGCATTTT
17,TRBD1,NA,TRBJ2-3,TRBV11-2,CASSFPADRGLTDTQYF,TGTGCCAGCAGCTTTCCCGCGGACAGGGGATTAACAGATACGCAGTATTTT
16,NA,few,TRBJ2-7,TRBV10-3,CAISESIARTNYEQYF,TGTGCCATCAGTGAGTCGATTGCAAGGACAAACTACGAGCAGTACTTC